The rows below give T cell receptor beta chains drawn from one sample of a study of metastatic and nonmetastatic thyroid tumors. MiXCR reprocessed the PCR reads for TCRdb. The data show fewer than 6,500 clones, about 34% seen once. The sequencing input was adjacent normal tissue. The receptors shown here come from a female donor with papillary thyroid cancer or a benign thyroid nodule (not recorded which). Some clones in this sample may be carry-over from other donors' samples. Both conserved end residues are part of each CDR3. D genes are given only for firm matches. Some rows have no size entry. The others give once, few or many, or a class for an expanded clone.

j_gene,v_gene,d_gene,abundance,CDR3aa,CDR3nt
TRBJ2-2,TRBV5-1,TRBD1,.,CASSHKTGISTGELFF,TGCGCCAGCAGCCATAAGACAGGGATAAGTACCGGGGAGCTGTTTTTT
TRBJ2-7,TRBV10-3,.,.,CAISESGSLGQYF,TGTGCCATCAGTGAGTCGGGCAGCCTCGGGCAGTACTTC
TRBJ2-6,TRBV20-1,.,.,CSAPRASGANVLTF,TGCAGTGCTCCTCGGGCTTCTGGGGCCAACGTCCTGACTTTC
TRBJ1-6,TRBV2,TRBD1,.,CASNPGQGASPLHF,TGTGCCAGCAATCCGGGACAGGGGGCATCACCCCTCCACTTT
TRBJ1-2,TRBV9,.,.,CASSPRERVAGYTF,TGTGCCAGCAGCCCTCGCGAAAGGGTGGCTGGCTACACCTTC
TRBJ2-5,TRBV6-2/TRBV6-3,.,few,CASSFGMYPETQYF,TGTGCCAGCAGTTTCGGGATGTACCCAGAGACCCAGTACTTC
TRBJ2-7,TRBV12-3/TRBV12-4,.,few,CASSLDDSGPYEQYF,TGTGCCAGCAGCTTAGATGATAGCGGTCCCTACGAGCAGTACTTC
TRBJ1-1,TRBV9,.,once,CASSPRTALDTEAFF,TGTGCCAGCAGCCCCAGGACAGCCTTGGACACTGAAGCTTTCTTT
TRBJ2-7,TRBV7-3,.,.,CASSLTPSYEQYF,TGTGCCAGCAGCTTAACGCCGTCCTACGAGCAGTACTTC
TRBJ2-1,TRBV9,TRBD2,.,CASSSPGLGIREQFF,TGTGCCAGCAGCTCACCGGGACTAGGTATCCGTGAGCAGTTCTTC
TRBJ2-2,TRBV6-4,TRBD2,.,CASSRSGEGMNTGELFF,TGTGCCAGCAGCAGGTCTGGGGAGGGGATGAACACCGGGGAGCTGTTTTTT
TRBJ2-7,TRBV6-2/TRBV6-3,.,.,CASSYTRLTAYEQYF,TGTGCCAGCAGTTACACGAGGCTAACAGCATACGAGCAGTACTTC
TRBJ2-2,TRBV4-3,.,.,CASSPRTGELFF,TGCGCCAGCAGCCCTCGCACCGGGGAGCTGTTTTTT
TRBJ1-2,TRBV6-6,.,.,CASSYGASGQGIWGYTF,TGTGCCAGCAGTTACGGAGCCTCTGGGCAGGGGATTTGGGGCTACACCTTC
TRBJ2-1,TRBV12-3/TRBV12-4,.,few,CASSGREVLPDEQFF,TGTGCCAGCAGTGGACGTGAGGTCCTCCCGGATGAGCAGTTCTTC
TRBJ1-5,TRBV20-1,.,.,CSAKGPINQPQHF,TGCAGTGCTAAAGGACCGATCAATCAGCCCCAGCATTTT
TRBJ1-3,TRBV12-3/TRBV12-4,.,few,CASSPTGLRNTIYF,TGTGCCAGCAGTCCTACAGGGCTGCGAAACACCATATATTTT
TRBJ1-1,TRBV11-2,.,.,CASSSVNTEAFF,TGTGCCAGCAGCTCCGTGAACACTGAAGCTTTCTTT
TRBJ1-4,TRBV18,.,.,CASSPYRTYEKLFF,TGTGCCAGCTCACCCTATAGGACGTATGAAAAACTGTTTTTT
TRBJ2-3,TRBV5-1,TRBD1,.,CASTRGQGTDTQYF,TGCGCCAGCACTCGCGGACAGGGCACAGATACGCAGTATTTT
TRBJ2-7,TRBV6-6,TRBD2,few,CASSYSWTSVDYEQYF,TGTGCCAGCAGTTACTCCTGGACTAGCGTGGACTACGAGCAGTACTTC
TRBJ1-1,TRBV27,TRBD1,few,CASSIGTGIEAFF,TGTGCCAGCAGTATCGGGACAGGGATTGAAGCTTTCTTT
TRBJ1-6,TRBV27,.,.,CASRPTSLSSPLHF,TGTGCCAGCAGACCGACCAGTTTGAGTTCACCCCTCCACTTT
TRBJ1-4,TRBV15,TRBD1,few,CATSRGTVFGEKLFF,TGTGCCACCAGCAGGGGGACAGTGTTCGGAGAAAAACTGTTTTTT
TRBJ2-5,TRBV6-1,TRBD2,many,CASNLIAGGQETQYF,TGTGCCAGCAATCTCATAGCGGGGGGGCAGGAGACCCAGTACTTC
TRBJ1-5,TRBV12-3/TRBV12-4,.,few,CASSRNRDSQPQHF,TGTGCCAGCAGTCGCAACAGGGATAGTCAGCCCCAGCATTTT
TRBJ2-2,TRBV20-1,TRBD2,.,CSATSGSRGTGELFF,TGCAGTGCCACAAGCGGGAGTCGGGGTACCGGGGAGCTGTTTTTT
TRBJ1-1,TRBV6-1,.,large,CASSLRGAEAFF,TGTGCCAGCAGCCTACGAGGCGCTGAAGCTTTCTTT
TRBJ2-7,TRBV19,TRBD1,.,CASSLKTGAYYEQYF,TGTGCCAGTAGTCTGAAAACAGGGGCCTACTACGAGCAGTACTTC
TRBJ1-1,TRBV7-6,.,.,CASSSTPNTEAFF,TGTGCCAGCAGCTCGACACCAAACACTGAAGCTTTCTTT
TRBJ2-7,TRBV11-2,.,.,CASRFRESLSYEQYF,TGTGCCAGCAGATTCCGGGAAAGTCTATCCTACGAGCAGTACTTC
TRBJ2-1,TRBV7-2,.,.,CASSLWAGNEQFF,TGTGCCAGCAGCTTATGGGCAGGCAATGAGCAGTTCTTC
TRBJ1-1,TRBV6-1,.,.,CASSETVLNTEAFF,TGTGCCAGCAGTGAAACAGTTCTGAACACTGAAGCTTTCTTT
TRBJ2-7,TRBV3-1,.,.,CASSQDRTSSYEQYF,TGTGCCAGCAGCCAAGACAGGACCTCCTCCTACGAGCAGTACTTC
TRBJ2-5,TRBV30,.,.,CAWSSGSYQETQYF,TGTGCCTGGAGTTCCGGTTCGTACCAAGAGACCCAGTACTTC
TRBJ2-1,TRBV28,TRBD2,few,CASSPLTGGFNEQFF,TGTGCCAGCAGTCCCCTGACGGGGGGGTTCAATGAGCAGTTCTTC
TRBJ1-2,TRBV2,.,.,CASSKPNLVYTF,TGTGCCAGCAGTAAACCCAATCTGGTCTACACCTTC
TRBJ2-6,TRBV5-1,.,large,CASSLVGSPGANVLTF,TGCGCCAGCAGCTTGGTGGGCAGCCCTGGGGCCAACGTCCTGACTTTC
TRBJ2-7,TRBV6-1,.,few,CASSLYMGHIDQYF,TGTGCCAGCAGCCTATACATGGGCCATATCGACCAGTACTTC
TRBJ2-1,TRBV7-3,.,.,CASSLGLATNEQFF,TGTGCCAGCAGCTTAGGTTTAGCGACCAATGAGCAGTTCTTC
TRBJ1-5,TRBV6-4,.,few,CASSEGGGSGSRHPQHF,TGTGCCAGCAGTGAAGGTGGGGGGAGCGGGTCTAGACATCCCCAGCATTTT
TRBJ1-6,TRBV12-3/TRBV12-4,.,.,CASSSTGFSLHF,TGTGCCAGCAGTTCGACGGGGTTTTCCCTCCACTTT
TRBJ2-1,TRBV18,.,many,CASSPLQGVNEQSF,TGTGCCAGCTCACCACTGCAGGGAGTTAACGAGCAGTCCTTC
TRBJ2-3,TRBV9,.,medium-sized,CASSVGVHTDTQYF,TGTGCCAGCAGCGTAGGAGTACACACAGATACGCAGTATTTT